This TCR beta chain was identified in a study of blood T cell repertoires in COVID-19. With 0 bases clipped from V and 4 bases from J, the junction kept 2 bases outside the gene matches. The CDR3 extends over 15 amino acids. Germline values: CDR1 MDHEN, CDR2 SYDVKM. The sample holds one count of this clone. Clones were sequenced by immunoSEQ multiplex PCR, and TCRdb holds only the in-frame ones, with some missing. The data hold 120,000 to 150,000 clones, with more than 75% observed a single time. The sequence derives from a woman aged 25 to 39 with acute COVID-19. Sample: PBMCs or T cells enriched from blood (not recorded which). The V and J genes are TRBV28 and TRBJ1-5; 8 positions match TRBD1. The CDR3 DNA reads as TGTGCCAGCAGTTTATGGGACAGGGATAATCAGCCCCAGCATTTT. It is translated as CASSLWDRDNQPQHF.